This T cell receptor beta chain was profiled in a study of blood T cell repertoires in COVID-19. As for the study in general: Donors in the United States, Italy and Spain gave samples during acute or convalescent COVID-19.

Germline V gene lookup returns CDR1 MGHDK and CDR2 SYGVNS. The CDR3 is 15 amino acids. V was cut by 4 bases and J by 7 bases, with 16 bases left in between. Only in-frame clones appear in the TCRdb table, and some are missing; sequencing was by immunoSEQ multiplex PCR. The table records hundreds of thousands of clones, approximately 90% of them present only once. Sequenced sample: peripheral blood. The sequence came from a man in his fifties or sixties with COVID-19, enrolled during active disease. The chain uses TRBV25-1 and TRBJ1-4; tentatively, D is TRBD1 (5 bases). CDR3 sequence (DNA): TGTGCCAGCAGTGTTACAGGAACTTTGGTTGAAAAACTGTTTTTT. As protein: CASSVTGTLVEKLFF.